This T cell receptor beta chain was recovered during a study of identical twins. Study outcomes and limitations: There is a chance that invariant MAIT and iNKT cells partially muddied zero-insertion analyses.

This clonotype was counted only a few times. As yet, its antigen is unknown. Carrying unique molecular identifiers, the cDNA also gained a universal primer site through template switching. TCRdb re-derived calls from the 5' RACE reads in MiXCR, one entry per CDR3 protein. The table shows approximately 500,000 distinct CDR3 sequences, with approximately 16% occurring only once. Trimming took 0 bases from V and 5 from J; bases not matched to a gene: 6. Germline CDR1 is SGHKS and CDR2 is YYEKEE (reference sequence). CDR3 length equals 16 residues. Healthy Caucasians supplied all donations. The sample also formed part of further work on yellow fever vaccine responses in identical twins. This second report adds: Twins' T cell vaccine responses reportedly looked partly convergent, partly personalized.

The sequencing sample was made of CD4+ T cells sorted from blood. The chain joins TRBV5-5 to TRBJ2-2; the match to TRBD1 covers 8 bases. This clonotype was sampled from a woman between 18 and 29 years old in good health. The chain's CDR3 is CASSLAIQGATGELFF. DNA of the CDR3: TGTGCCAGCAGCTTGGCCATCCAGGGGGCGACCGGGGAGCTGTTTTTT.